This TCR beta chain is drawn from a study of blood T cells in healthy people across ages. The CDR3 contains 13 residues. V was pared by 3 bases and J by 8 bases, with 16 bases between. Germline loops: CDR1 DFQATT, CDR2 SNEGSKA (reference sequence). Alongside a J-beta primer mix, a sample-barcoded 5' primer served in a second PCR lasting about 6 to 11 cycles. TCRdb recomputed calls from the 5' RACE reads with MiXCR, one row per CDR3 protein. The data hold over a million distinct CDR3 sequences, with around 43% observed a single time. On this clonotype: The antigen remains unidentified.

Study conclusions and caveats: Roughly linear declines in TCR beta diversity per million T cells occurred with age.

This chain links TRBV20-1 with TRBJ1-2, with D possibly TRBD1 on 6 matching bases. This TCR derives from a woman aged 55 to 70 in good health. The sample consisted of blood. The CDR3 is CSARVGGLKGYTF. CDR3 DNA: TGCAGTGCTAGGGTGGGGGGGCTAAAGGGCTACACCTTC.